This T cell receptor (beta chain) was sequenced in a study of blood T cell repertoires in COVID-19. All enrollees were roughly 18 to 89 years old and from around 25 US areas. The table came from immunoSEQ multiplex PCR; TCRdb's copy has only in-frame clones and leaves some out. This sample yields roughly 230,000 clones, of which around 84% are seen a single time; around 6.3% belongs to the top ten. After removal of 8 bases from V and 9 bases from J, the junction contained 15 bases not matched to a gene. The CDR3 runs to 17 residues. The germline gives CDR1 LGHNT, CDR2 FRNRAP. The sequenced material came from PBMCs or T cells enriched from blood (not recorded which). The gene calls are TRBV12-5 and TRBJ2-1; 14 bases line up with TRBD2. The sequence was collected from a woman between 45 and 65 years old who had been exposed to COVID-19. The CDR3 here is CASNRLAGGPMTSEQFF. The DNA for the CDR3 is TGTGCTAGTAATCGACTAGCGGGGGGGCCAATGACCTCTGAGCAGTTCTTC.